The 13 T cell receptor beta chains given below trace back to one sample, sequenced in a study of blood T cells in healthy people across ages. Sample-barcoded 5' priming and a J-beta primer mix drove a second PCR of about 7 to 12 cycles. From the 5' RACE reads, TCRdb called clonotypes with MiXCR, one entry per CDR3 protein. The table records about 540,000 distinct CDR3 sequences, around 24% of them present only once. These data also featured in a second study, about T cells of mothers and their children.

Sequencing used blood. Receptors were obtained from a boy aged 5-17 years in good health.

The chain employs TRBV7-9 and TRBJ2-5; TRBD1 matches at 7 bases. The V and J ends lost 8 bases and 5 bases, in that order; junction bases with no gene match: 11. The CDR3 length is 14 residues. CDR1 is SEHNR and CDR2 is FQNEAQ in the germline V gene (reference sequence). The CDR3 nucleotides read TGTGCCAGCCGAATAGCGACAGGGTCGGAGACCCAGTACTTC. Translating gives CASRIATGSETQYF.

Worth noting for this clonotype: At one boundary the junction diverges from the germline segment, which might be a read error. The chain has TRBV20-1 and TRBJ2-3; TRBD1 matches at 11 bases. CDR3 length: 14 amino acids. Germline values: CDR1 DFQATT, CDR2 SNEGSKA (reference sequence). The CDR3: CSARRTGGTDTQYF. The CDR3 DNA reads TGCAGTGCTCGACGGACAGGGGGCACCGATACGCAGTATTTT.

This clonotype is a singleton in its sample. This chain links TRBV5-1 with TRBJ2-5; 9 nucleotides align to TRBD1. Trimming at V came to 4 bases and at J to 5 bases, leaving 6 bases not matched to a gene. The CDR3 is made up of 14 amino acids. Germline-derived CDR1 and CDR2 are SGHRS and YFSETQ. The CDR3 sequence is CASSDHRGLETQYF. DNA for the CDR3: TGCGCCAGCAGCGACCACAGGGGGCTGGAGACCCAGTACTTC. The full variable domain, completed using reference TRBV5-1 and TRBJ2-5, is KAGVTQTPRYLIKTRGQQVTLSCSPISGHRSVSWYQQTPGQGLQFLFEYFSETQRNKGNFPGRFSGRQFSNSRSEMNVSTLELGDSALYLCASSDHRGLETQYFGPGTRLLVL.

The genes are TRBV28 and TRBJ2-7; D is unclear. The germline CDR1 and CDR2 sequences are MDHEN and SYDVKM. Trimming took 4 bases from V and 0 from J, leaving 13 bases between them. The CDR3 sequence is 15 residues long. CDR3 DNA: TGTGCCAGCAGTTCTCGGACGCAAAGCTCCTACGAGCAGTACTTC. It codes for CASSSRTQSSYEQYF.

V gene TRBV21-1 combines with J gene TRBJ2-1. TRBV21-1 is a documented pseudogene. The CDR3 consists of 17 residues. CDR3 region: CASSNYGHLASYNEQFF. For the CDR3, the DNA is TGTGCCAGCAGCAACTACGGTCACCTAGCTTCCTACAATGAGCAGTTCTTC.

This clonotype showed up just once. V and J are TRBV29-1 and TRBJ1-2, with a weak D call TRBD1 (5 bases). V dropped 4 bases and J dropped 4 bases, with 16 bases sitting between them. Germline loops: CDR1 SQVTM, CDR2 ANQGSEA. The CDR3 has 14 amino acids. The CDR3 sequence is CSVVSPSRVYGYTF. The CDR3 DNA is TGCAGCGTTGTTTCCCCCAGCAGGGTCTATGGCTACACCTTC.

V is TRBV7-3 and J is TRBJ2-7; D may be TRBD1 (6 bases). CDR1 and CDR2 (germline): SGHTA, FQGTGA. This CDR3 spans 13 amino acids. The ends were cut back, 5 bases at V and 6 bases at J, with 14 bases in the middle. CDR3 loop: CASSRKGVGEQYF. The CDR3 DNA reads TGTGCCAGCAGCCGTAAGGGGGTCGGCGAGCAGTACTTC.

This clonotype was seen a handful of times. The chain combines TRBV7-9 with TRBJ2-5; D remains unclear. The CDR3 has 13 amino acids. V was shortened by 5 bases and J by 0 bases, with 7 bases between the two germline ends. CDR1 and CDR2 from the germline V gene are SEHNR and FQNEAQ (reference sequence). The CDR3 nucleotides are TGTGCCAGCAGCCAACAGAACCAAGAGACCCAGTACTTC. Its translation is CASSQQNQETQYF.

The chain couples TRBV29-1 to TRBJ2-4; perhaps TRBD2 as D (7 bases). V lost 6 bases, J lost 10 bases, and 19 bases lay in between. The CDR3 sequence is 13 residues long. Germline lookup yields CDR1 SQVTM and CDR2 ANQGSEA. The CDR3: CSVVGQQGGIQYF. For the CDR3, the DNA is TGCAGCGTAGTTGGTCAACAGGGAGGGATTCAGTACTTC.

The table lists this clonotype with a count of one. The rearrangement uses TRBV9 and TRBJ1-6; D is perhaps TRBD1 (6 bases). The CDR3 has 15 amino acids. V was trimmed by 4 bases and J by 5 bases, leaving 13 bases between them. Germline assignment: CDR1 SGDLS and CDR2 YYNGEE. CDR3: CASSYQGKNNSPLHF. The CDR3 bases are TGTGCCAGCAGCTACCAGGGGAAAAATAATTCACCCCTCCACTTT.

This clonotype turned up a few times. The rearrangement joins TRBV9 to TRBJ2-1; no clear D gene. The CDR3 runs to 15 residues. The V end lost 3 bases, the J end lost 7 bases, and 17 bases lay between the germline ends. Germline V CDR1 and CDR2: SGDLS, YYNGEE. Here the CDR3 DNA reads TGTGCCAGCAGCGGCCGGGCCCAGCCCACTAATGAGCAGTTCTTC. Encoded protein: CASSGRAQPTNEQFF. Complete variable domain (other parts from reference TRBV9 and TRBJ2-1): DSGVTQTPKHLITATGQRVTLRCSPRSGDLSVYWYQQSLDQGLQFLIQYYNGEERAKGNILERFSAQQFPDLHSELNLSSLELGDSALYFCASSGRAQPTNEQFFGPGTRLTVL.

Comments on this clonotype: A read error may account for a junction end that differs from germline. The chain is built from TRBV28 and TRBJ2-5; TRBD2 matches at 8 bases. The DNA end is a closer match to TRBJ2-7, so the J assignment may be wrong. The V gene's germline CDR1 is MDHEN and CDR2 SYDVKM. CDR3 length: 13 amino acids. This CDR3 is CVSSGLAPYEQYF. The CDR3 region has the DNA TGTGTCAGCAGTGGACTAGCCCCCTACGAGCAGTACTTC.

This clonotype was observed a handful of times. The genes are TRBV7-6 and TRBJ2-1, with TRBD2 matching over 11 bases. V trimming: 0 bases; J trimming: 5 bases; junction bases outside the gene matches: 12. The germline V gene has CDR1 SGHVS and CDR2 FNYEAQ. This CDR3 has 19 residues. CDR3 in DNA: TGTGCCAGCAGCTTAGCGATGATAACTAGCGGGGGAATAAACAATGAGCAGTTCTTC. This codes for CASSLAMITSGGINNEQFF.